A selection of T cell receptor beta chains follows, all from one sample in a study of blood T cell repertoires in COVID-19. Using immunoSEQ multiplex PCR, the repertoire was profiled, and TCRdb retains in-frame clones only, with some absent. The profile shows around 200,000 clones, about nine tenths of them singletons. The sequenced sample was peripheral blood. The source of these receptors is a man between 50 and 59 years old with acute or convalescent COVID-19. Each CDR3 is given without its conserved first and last residue. The size of a clone is reported for some rows only, either as once, few or many, or as a class for expanded clones.

abundance: NA; len: 15; v_gene: TRBV3-1/TRBV3-2; CDR3aa: ASSPTGTGVMNTEAF
abundance: few; len: 11; v_gene: TRBV27; CDR3aa: ASRTELNTEAF
abundance: once; len: 11; v_gene: TRBV19; CDR3aa: ASRFRGNTEAF
abundance: NA; len: 10; v_gene: TRBV12-5; CDR3aa: ASRRGNTEAF
abundance: NA; len: 12; v_gene: TRBV5-5; CDR3aa: ASSPGQGPYEQY
abundance: NA; len: 13; v_gene: TRBV27; CDR3aa: ASREGRGRGNTIY
abundance: NA; len: 11; v_gene: TRBV6-5; CDR3aa: ASSLQGAGEQY
abundance: NA; len: 14; v_gene: TRBV18; CDR3aa: ASSPLGQGLNTEAF
abundance: NA; len: 12; v_gene: TRBV19; CDR3aa: ASSSEGRERHLL
abundance: NA; len: 15; v_gene: TRBV12-1; CDR3aa: ASSIRQQGANNQPQH
abundance: NA; len: 12; v_gene: TRBV11-2; CDR3aa: ASNSRAGGEKLF
abundance: NA; len: 12; v_gene: TRBV15; CDR3aa: ATSSGGHNYGYT
abundance: NA; len: 10; v_gene: TRBV11-2; CDR3aa: ASSKGLYEQY
abundance: NA; len: 11; v_gene: TRBV2; CDR3aa: ARGTNPTDTQY
abundance: once; len: 11; v_gene: TRBV11-2; CDR3aa: ASSLQNTGELF
abundance: NA; len: 12; v_gene: TRBV6-5; CDR3aa: ATGGLAGVYEQY
abundance: NA; len: 13; v_gene: TRBV7-9; CDR3aa: ASSLGTGDLETQY
abundance: NA; len: 13; v_gene: TRBV4-2; CDR3aa: ASSQRTGEADTQY
abundance: NA; len: 13; v_gene: TRBV6-5; CDR3aa: ASSYLSGPNYGYT
abundance: NA; len: 11; v_gene: TRBV6-5; CDR3aa: ASRKGAGSEAF
abundance: NA; len: 13; v_gene: TRBV11-2; CDR3aa: ASSLDRAYNYGYT
abundance: NA; len: 12; v_gene: TRBV5-6; CDR3aa: ASSLRQSNTEAF
abundance: NA; len: 12; v_gene: TRBV14; CDR3aa: ASSRRGMNTEAF
abundance: few; len: 15; v_gene: TRBV7-9; CDR3aa: ASSTQTDRGTNQPQH
abundance: NA; len: 14; v_gene: TRBV5-1; CDR3aa: ASSLSGRADTGELF
abundance: once; len: 12; v_gene: TRBV6-5; CDR3aa: ASSYSGQLYGYT
abundance: NA; len: 11; v_gene: TRBV7-2; CDR3aa: ASSHQGYTEAF
abundance: NA; len: 15; v_gene: TRBV27; CDR3aa: ASSPRGQVISNQPQH
abundance: NA; len: 12; v_gene: TRBV9; CDR3aa: ASSANTEGTEAF
abundance: NA; len: 11; v_gene: TRBV6-5; CDR3aa: AEGEAVYQPQH
abundance: NA; len: 12; v_gene: TRBV10-2; CDR3aa: ASRPSTIGNTIY